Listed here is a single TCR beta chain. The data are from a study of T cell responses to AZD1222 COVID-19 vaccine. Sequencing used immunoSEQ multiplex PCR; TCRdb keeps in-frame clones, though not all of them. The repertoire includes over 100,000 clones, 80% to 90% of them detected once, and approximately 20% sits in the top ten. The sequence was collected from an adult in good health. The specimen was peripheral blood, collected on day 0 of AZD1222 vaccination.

CDR3 protein: CASSVGDRAYGYTF. CDR3 nucleotide sequence: TGTGCCAGCAGTGTTGGGGACAGGGCGTATGGCTACACCTTC. V is TRBV2 and J is TRBJ1-2, with 9 positions matching TRBD1. This CDR3 contains 14 residues. With 4 bases clipped from V and 5 bases from J, the junction kept 5 bases outside the gene matches. From germline, CDR1 is SNHLY and CDR2 FYNNEI.